Each of the 5 T cell receptor beta chains below was sequenced from the same sample in a study of neoadjuvant anti-PD-1 for oral cavity cancer. Clones were read by immunoSEQ multiplex PCR, and TCRdb kept only the in-frame ones, dropping some. The data show about 80,000 clones, with more than 80% seen just once and 2.5% to 3.5% held by the top ten. Material: PBMCs, obtained before nivolumab (anti-PD-1) treatment. Source of these receptors: a person aged 40 to 85 with oral cavity squamous cell carcinoma.

The rearrangement uses TRBV5-1 and TRBJ1-1; no clear D gene. This CDR3 contains 14 residues. V lost 2 bases and J lost 0, with 8 bases in between. CDR1 SGHRS and CDR2 YFSETQ come from the germline V gene. CDR3 sequence: CASSLGLMNTEAFF. The CDR3, as DNA: TGCGCCAGCAGCTTAGGACTTATGAACACTGAAGCTTTCTTT.

The chain has TRBV6-5 and TRBJ2-1, with D maybe TRBD2 (5 bases). The CDR3 is made up of 13 amino acids. V was trimmed by 6 bases and J by 7 bases, leaving 13 bases between them. CDR1 MNHEY and CDR2 SVGAGI come from the germline V gene. The CDR3 loop reads CASRRLLANEQFF. CDR3 sequence (DNA): TGTGCCAGCAGGAGACTACTTGCTAATGAGCAGTTCTTC.

The chain recombines TRBV2 with TRBJ2-2, with no clear D. CDR1 and CDR2 from the germline V gene are SNHLY and FYNNEI. V lost 7 bases and J 5 bases, leaving 8 bases between the germline ends. This CDR3 spans 12 amino acids. The CDR3 region has the DNA TGTGCCAGCAAAGGCGAAACCGGGGAGCTGTTTTTT. This codes for CASKGETGELFF.

The CDR3 DNA is TGCAGCGGTTATGACAGGAGCTCCTACGAGCAGTACTTC. Protein product: CSGYDRSSYEQYF. The chain uses TRBV29-1 and TRBJ2-7, with a possible D match to TRBD1 (6 bases). In germline, CDR1 is SQVTM, CDR2 ANQGSEA. The CDR3 extends over 13 amino acids. V was shortened by 7 bases and J by 0 bases, with 13 bases between the two germline ends.

The J gene is TRBJ1-3, the V gene TRBV30, with 7 bases fitting TRBD1. Trimming took 4 bases from V and 0 from J; bases not matched to a gene: 12. The germline V gene has CDR1 GTSNPN and CDR2 SVGIG (reference sequence). The CDR3 length is 17 residues. The DNA of the CDR3 is TGTGCCTGGACCCCCGGGACAGCGACTTACTCTGGAAACACCATATATTTT. Translating gives CAWTPGTATYSGNTIYF. Looking up the rest from reference TRBV30 and TRBJ1-3 gives the full variable domain: SQTIHQWPATLVQPVGSPLSLECTVEGTSNPNLYWYRQAAGRGLQLLFYSVGIGQISSEVPQNLSASRPQDRQFILSSKKLLLSDSGFYLCAWTPGTATYSGNTIYFGEGSWLTVV.